What follows are 19 T cell receptor beta chains derived from one specimen sequenced in a study of metastatic and nonmetastatic thyroid tumors. TCRdb ran MiXCR on the PCR reads. The repertoire holds fewer than 25,000 clones, with roughly 18% as singletons. Each patient went into thyroid surgery without having received any treatment. Sample: adjacent normal tissue. The receptors come from a male donor with papillary thyroid cancer or a benign thyroid nodule (not recorded which). Some clones in this sample may be carry-over from other donors' samples.

The V gene is TRBV11-2, the J gene TRBJ1-5; D possibly corresponds to TRBD1 (6 bases). CDR3 size: 17 residues. V shed 5 bases and J shed 1 base, with 18 bases lying between them. Germline V CDR1 and CDR2: SGHAT, FQNNGV. This chain's CDR3 is CASSPRSDTGSNQPQHF. In DNA, the CDR3 is TGTGCCAGCAGCCCTCGTTCGGATACAGGGAGCAATCAGCCCCAGCATTTT.

In this sample, this clone turned up a few times. The junction and the germline gene differ at one end; a read error may be behind it. The rearrangement joins TRBV6-2 or TRBV6-3 to TRBJ1-1; 8 nucleotides align to TRBD1. Per the germline V gene, CDR1 is MNHEY and CDR2 is SVGEGT. This CDR3 is built from 14 residues. This CDR3 reads CASILRRDRRQAFF. CDR3 nucleotides: TGCGCCAGCATCCTACGCCGGGACAGGCGACAAGCTTTCTTT.

Remarks on this clone: A much more abundant neighbour one base away suggests this may be a read error. This chain joins TRBV4-1 and TRBJ2-3; D not certain. Trimming took 4 bases from V and 5 from J, leaving 16 bases between them. This CDR3 contains 15 residues. Per germline, CDR1 MGHRA and CDR2 YSYEKL. CDR3 in DNA: TGCGCCAGCAGCCCGGGCCTCAGGATCCGAGATACGCAGTATTTT. It is translated as CASSPGLRIRDTQYF.

Notes on this clone: Given a much more abundant clone one base away, this may be a read error. The chain joins TRBV3-1 to TRBJ2-7, with D unclear. The length of the CDR3 is 13 residues. Trimming stripped 3 bases from V and 2 bases from J, with 8 bases between. Germline loops: CDR1 LGHDT, CDR2 YNNKEL (reference sequence). The CDR3 loop is CASSHRRTYEQYF. The CDR3 nucleotides read TGTGCCAGCAGCCATCGACGGACCTACGAGCAGTACTTC.

This clone counts as medium-sized. The same CDR3 also results from other DNA sequences found in this sample. The V and J genes are TRBV6-1 and TRBJ1-5; D gene uncertain. The CDR3 length is 15 residues. Germline V lookup: CDR1 MNHNS, CDR2 SASEGT. V dropped 3 bases and J dropped 0 bases, with 9 bases sitting between them. CDR3 sequence reads: CASSDYWYSNQPQHF. Here the CDR3 DNA reads TGTGCCAGCAGTGATTATTGGTATAGCAATCAGCCCCAGCATTTT.

This clone was detected many times. A much larger clone lies a single base off, so this may be a read error. Other DNA sequences of this sample code for an identical CDR3. The chain combines TRBV3-1 with TRBJ1-2, with D maybe TRBD1 (5 bases). Germline-derived CDR1 and CDR2 are LGHDT and YNNKEL (reference sequence). CDR3 length equals 14 residues. The chain's CDR3 is CASSQAAGNYGYTF. The CDR3, as DNA: TGCGCCAGCAGCCAAGCAGCAGGGAACTATGGCTACACCTTC.

This clone was detected only a few times. This rearrangement joins TRBV12-3 or TRBV12-4 to TRBJ1-3, with D possibly TRBD1 on 6 matching bases. Trimming stripped 8 bases from V and 0 bases from J, with 11 bases between. The CDR3 loop spans 14 amino acids. CDR3 nucleotides: TGTGCCAGCTCCGGGGGCTTCTCTGGAAACACCATATATTTT. Amino acids: CASSGGFSGNTIYF.

At least ten counts were recorded for this clone. The chain is built from TRBV2 and TRBJ2-3, with 11 bases matching TRBD1. Germline V gives CDR1 SNHLY, CDR2 FYNNEI. This CDR3 is 14 amino acids long. The V gene end was trimmed by 10 bases and the J gene end by 3 bases; junction bases not matched to a gene: 6. This CDR3 reads CATGDRGLTDTQYF. The DNA of the CDR3 is TGTGCCACCGGGGACAGGGGGTTGACAGATACGCAGTATTTT.

Note on this clone: At one boundary the junction diverges from the germline segment, which might be a read error. The chain recombines TRBV30 with TRBJ1-4; D unresolved. The CDR3 spans 10 residues. CDR1 is GTSNPN and CDR2 is SVGIG in the germline V gene (reference sequence). The CDR3 sequence: CALGNEKLFF. The CDR3, as DNA: TGTGCCTTGGGGAATGAAAAACTCTTTTTT. Full variable domain (missing parts from reference TRBV30 and TRBJ1-4): SQTIHQWPATLVQPVGSPLSLECTVEGTSNPNLYWYRQAAGRGLQLLFYSVGIGQISSEVPQNLSASRPQDRQFILSSKKLLLSDSGFYLCALGNEKLFFGSGTQLSVL.

This clone is categorized as medium-sized (0.01 to 0.1%). This sequence joins TRBV2 and TRBJ2-7, with D hard to call. Germline assignment: CDR1 SNHLY and CDR2 FYNNEI. The germline V and J ends were trimmed by 2 bases and 0 bases, with 8 bases remaining between them. The CDR3 runs 14 residues. CDR3 amino acids: CASSESIGSYEQYF. Here the CDR3 DNA reads TGTGCCAGCAGTGAATCGATAGGCTCCTACGAGCAGTACTTC.

This clone is medium-sized. The CDR3 protein is CASSSGTDNSPLHF. CDR3 nucleotide sequence: TGTGCCAGCAGTTCCGGGACGGATAATTCACCCCTCCACTTT. This chain uses TRBV12-3 or TRBV12-4 with TRBJ1-6; possibly TRBD1 for D (5 bases). The ends were cut back, 4 bases at V and 5 bases at J, with 9 bases in the middle. The CDR3 loop spans 14 amino acids.

This clone qualifies as medium-sized (0.01 to 0.1%). The chain links TRBV11-2 to TRBJ1-1; no clear D gene. The CDR3 length is 14 residues. V gave up 3 bases and J gave up 5 bases, with 13 bases separating them. Germline V CDR1 and CDR2: SGHAT, FQNNGV. The CDR3 loop reads CASSFVGRWTEAFF. CDR3 DNA sequence: TGTGCCAGCAGCTTTGTAGGGCGGTGGACTGAAGCTTTCTTT.

This clone rates as medium-sized. The identical CDR3 is also encoded by other nucleotide sequences in the sample. The rearrangement links TRBV6-1 to TRBJ2-7; D may be TRBD1 (6 bases). Trimming removed 7 bases from V and 2 bases from J, with 18 bases in between. CDR1 and CDR2 (germline): MNHNS, SASEGT. The CDR3 contains 15 residues. CDR3 region: CASTLNRDTTYEQYF. The CDR3 DNA reads TGTGCCAGCACCCTAAACCGGGACACCACCTACGAGCAGTACTTC.

This clone was counted at least ten times. The V and J genes are TRBV7-3 and TRBJ2-2; 10 bases match TRBD2. V trimming: 5 bases; J trimming: 5 bases; junction bases outside the gene matches: 5. The CDR3 runs to 15 residues. Germline V lookup: CDR1 SGHTA, CDR2 FQGTGA. DNA for the CDR3: TGTGCCAGCAGCGAGAGCGGGGGGGGGACCGGGGAGCTGTTTTTT. Amino acid sequence: CASSESGGGTGELFF. The variable domain in full, with the rest retrieved from reference TRBV7-3 and TRBJ2-2, is GAGVSQTPSNKVTEKGKYVELRCDPISGHTALYWYRQSLGQGPEFLIYFQGTGAADDSGLPNDRFFAVRPEGSVSTLKIQRTERGDSAVYLCASSESGGGTGELFFGEGSRLTVL.

The CDR3 DNA reads as TGTGCCAGCAGCTTGCGGGGGGCGGAGCAAGAGACCCAGTACTTC. Its protein is CASSLRGAEQETQYF. The V and J genes are TRBV7-9 and TRBJ2-5; TRBD2 aligns across 8 bases. This CDR3 has 15 residues. Germline trimming cut 3 bases from V and 2 bases from J; bases unmatched to any gene: 5. Germline V CDR1 and CDR2: SEHNR, FQNEAQ (reference sequence).

This clone showed up many times. The sample has other DNA sequences that encode this CDR3 too. V gene TRBV6-1 combines with J gene TRBJ1-3; D uncertain. The ends were cut back, 1 base at V and 7 bases at J, with 11 bases in the middle. The CDR3 covers 14 residues. CDR1 and CDR2 (germline): MNHNS, SASEGT. CDR3 amino acids: CASSEGVSGNTIYF. The CDR3 region has the DNA TGTGCCAGCAGTGAAGGGGTATCCGGGAACACCATATATTTT.

In this sample, this clone turned up a few times. One end of the junction is discordant with germline, which a read error may explain. This chain joins TRBV28 and TRBJ2-1, with unresolved D. The CDR3 totals 13 residues. Per germline, CDR1 MDHEN and CDR2 SYDVKM. The CDR3 sequence: CASSLGSRNEQSF. The DNA for the CDR3 is TGTGCCAGCAGTTTGGGTAGCAGAAATGAGCAGTCCTTC. Full variable domain (missing parts from reference TRBV28 and TRBJ2-1): DVKVTQSSRYLVKRTGEKVFLECVQDMDHENMFWYRQDPGLGLRLIYFSYDVKMKEKGDIPEGYSVSREKKERFSLILESASTNQTSMYLCASSLGSRNEQSFGPGTRLTVL.

A remark on this clone: At one boundary the junction diverges from the germline segment, which might be a read error. V gene TRBV19 combines with J gene TRBJ2-3, with D maybe TRBD2 (7 bases). Per the germline V gene, CDR1 is LNHDA and CDR2 is SQIVND (reference sequence). This CDR3 is built from 15 residues. The CDR3 DNA reads TGTGCCTCCGGGGGGCGGTACAGATACACAGGTACGCAGTATTTT. Translated: CASGGRYRYTGTQYF.

The chain uses TRBV21-1 and TRBJ2-3; TRBD1, the table's D call, lacks a check against the DNA. TRBV21-1 is termed a pseudogene. The CDR3 runs to 19 residues. The CDR3 sequence: CASRPGQGTSAVSTDTQYF. CDR3 in DNA: TGTGCCAGCAGGCCGGGACAGGGGACTAGCGCGGTCAGCACAGATACGCAGTATTTT.